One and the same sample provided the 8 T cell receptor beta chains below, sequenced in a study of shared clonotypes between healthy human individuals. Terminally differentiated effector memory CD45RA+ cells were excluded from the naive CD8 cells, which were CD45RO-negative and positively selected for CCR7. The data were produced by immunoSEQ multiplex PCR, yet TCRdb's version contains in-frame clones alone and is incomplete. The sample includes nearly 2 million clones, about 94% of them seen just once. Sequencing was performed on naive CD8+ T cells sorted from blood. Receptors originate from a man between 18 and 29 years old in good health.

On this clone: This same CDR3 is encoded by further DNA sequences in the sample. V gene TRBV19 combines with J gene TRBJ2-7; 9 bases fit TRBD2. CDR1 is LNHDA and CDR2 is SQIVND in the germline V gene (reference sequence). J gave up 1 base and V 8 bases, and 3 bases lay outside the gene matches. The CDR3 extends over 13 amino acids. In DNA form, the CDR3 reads TGTGCCAGTTCCAGCGGGAGGTCCTACGAGCAGTACTTC. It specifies CASSSGRSYEQYF.

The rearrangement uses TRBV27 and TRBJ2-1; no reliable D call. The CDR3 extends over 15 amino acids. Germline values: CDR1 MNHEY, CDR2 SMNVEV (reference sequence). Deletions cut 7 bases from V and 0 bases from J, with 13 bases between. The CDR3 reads CASTLDLSSYNEQFF. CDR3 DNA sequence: TGTGCCAGCACCCTCGACTTGAGCTCCTACAATGAGCAGTTCTTC.

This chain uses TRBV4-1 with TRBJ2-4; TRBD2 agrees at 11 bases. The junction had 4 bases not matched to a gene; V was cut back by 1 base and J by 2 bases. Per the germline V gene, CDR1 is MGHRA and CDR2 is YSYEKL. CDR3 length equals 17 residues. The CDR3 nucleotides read TGCGCCAGCAGCCAAGTACTAGCGGGAGAACCCAAAAACATTCAGTACTTC. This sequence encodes CASSQVLAGEPKNIQYF.

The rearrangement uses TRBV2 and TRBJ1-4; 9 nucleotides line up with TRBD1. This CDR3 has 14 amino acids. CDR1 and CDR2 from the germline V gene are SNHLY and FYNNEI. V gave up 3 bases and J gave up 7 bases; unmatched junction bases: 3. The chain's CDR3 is CASSEWTGAEKLFF. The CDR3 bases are TGTGCCAGCAGTGAGTGGACAGGGGCTGAAAAACTGTTTTTT.

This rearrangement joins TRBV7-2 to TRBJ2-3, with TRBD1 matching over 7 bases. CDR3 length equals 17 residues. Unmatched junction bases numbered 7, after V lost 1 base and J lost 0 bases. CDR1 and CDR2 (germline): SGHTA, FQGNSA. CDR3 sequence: CASSLGVGQPSTDTQYF. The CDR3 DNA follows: TGTGCCAGCAGCTTAGGGGTGGGACAGCCTAGCACAGATACGCAGTATTTT. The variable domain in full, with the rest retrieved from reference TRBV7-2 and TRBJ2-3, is GAGVSQSPSNKVTEKGKDVELRCDPISGHTALYWYRQSLGQGLEFLIYFQGNSAPDKSGLPSDRFSAERTGGSVSTLTIQRTQQEDSAVYLCASSLGVGQPSTDTQYFGPGTRLTVL.

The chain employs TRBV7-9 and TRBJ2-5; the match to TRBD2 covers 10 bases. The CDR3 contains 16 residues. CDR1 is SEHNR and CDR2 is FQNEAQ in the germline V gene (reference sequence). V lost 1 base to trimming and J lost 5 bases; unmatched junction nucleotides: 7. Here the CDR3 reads CASSLGTSGVGETQYF. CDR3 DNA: TGTGCCAGCAGCTTAGGGACTAGCGGTGTTGGGGAGACCCAGTACTTC.

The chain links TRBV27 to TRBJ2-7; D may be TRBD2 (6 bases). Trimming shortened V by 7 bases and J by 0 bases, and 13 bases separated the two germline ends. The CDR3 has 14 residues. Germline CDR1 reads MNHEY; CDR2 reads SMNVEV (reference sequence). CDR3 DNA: TGTGCCAGCACAGCCGCCGGGAGCTCCTACGAGCAGTACTTC. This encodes CASTAAGSSYEQYF.

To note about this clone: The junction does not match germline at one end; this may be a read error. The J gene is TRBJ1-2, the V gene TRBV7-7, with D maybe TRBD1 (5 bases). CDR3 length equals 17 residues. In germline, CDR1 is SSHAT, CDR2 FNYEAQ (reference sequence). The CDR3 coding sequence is TGTGCTAGCAGCCTCACCGACAGACTACGAGCTAACTATGGCTACACCTTC. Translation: CASSLTDRLRANYGYTF.